These 8 T cell receptor beta chains share one sample of origin, sequenced in a study of CD8 T cells in Susac syndrome. Roughly 0.45 to 1 ug RNA was reverse transcribed with random hexamers. MiXCR, run by TCRdb on the immunoSEQ multiplex PCR reads, gives a single entry per CDR3 protein. The sample yields about 140,000 distinct CDR3 sequences, nearly 95% seen once. Material for sequencing was CD8+ T cells from PBMCs. Receptors were obtained from a human donor in good health.

The chain joins TRBV13 to TRBJ1-2; D is possibly TRBD1 (5 bases). The germline gives CDR1 PRHDT, CDR2 FYEKMQ (reference sequence). The CDR3 is made up of 13 amino acids. Trimming left V 4 bases short and J 3 bases short, with 9 bases between. CDR3 DNA: TGTGCCAGCAGCTCTGGACATGACTATGGCTACACCTTC. It yields the protein CASSSGHDYGYTF.

The chain combines TRBV29-1 with TRBJ2-5, with no clear D. V shed 6 bases and J shed 2 bases, with 16 bases lying between them. The CDR3 is 14 residues long. Per the germline V gene, CDR1 is SQVTM and CDR2 is ANQGSEA. CDR3 in DNA: TGCAGCGTCCCCCGGACCTACCAACAAGAGACCCAGTACTTC. This codes for CSVPRTYQQETQYF.

This chain connects TRBV12-5 to TRBJ1-2; 7 bases align to TRBD1. J was trimmed by 5 bases and V by 1 base; bases with no gene match: 7. Germline values: CDR1 LGHNT, CDR2 FRNRAP. The CDR3 runs to 15 residues. CDR3 sequence (DNA): TGTGCTAGTGGTTTGGACCTAGACAGGGAATATGGCTACACCTTC. Residues: CASGLDLDREYGYTF.

This clonotype was recorded once. The chain joins TRBV5-4 to TRBJ2-4, with unresolved D. Germline V gene sequence: CDR1 SGHNT, CDR2 YYREEE (reference sequence). The CDR3 totals 16 residues. V dropped 0 bases and J dropped 0 bases, with 10 bases sitting between them. The CDR3 region is CASSLVGEVAKNIQYF. DNA for the CDR3: TGTGCCAGCAGCTTGGTCGGAGAGGTAGCCAAAAACATTCAGTACTTC. Full variable domain (remainder filled in from reference TRBV5-4 and TRBJ2-4): ETGVTQSPTHLIKTRGQQVTLRCSSQSGHNTVSWYQQALGQGPQFIFQYYREEENGRGNFPPRFSGLQFPNYSSELNVNALELDDSALYLCASSLVGEVAKNIQYFGAGTRLSVL.

The chain recombines TRBV12-3 or TRBV12-4 with TRBJ1-1; possibly TRBD1 for D (5 bases). The CDR3 is made up of 16 amino acids. V was pared by 4 bases and J by 10 bases, with 25 bases between. In DNA form, the CDR3 reads TGTGCCAGCAGTTGGACGGTGGGGCGTGTAATGGTAAGAGCTTTCTTT. Translating it yields CASSWTVGRVMVRAFF.

This chain connects TRBV5-6 to TRBJ2-1; D remains ambiguous. Trimming removed 4 bases at V and 1 base at J, with 12 bases between. In germline, CDR1 is SGHDT, CDR2 YYEEEE. The CDR3 is 15 residues long. The CDR3 region has the DNA TGTGCCAGCAGCACGACTCCACCTTCCTACAATGAGCAGTTCTTC. The encoded protein is CASSTTPPSYNEQFF.

V gene TRBV3-1 combines with J gene TRBJ2-3; D call uncertain. Trimming removed 3 bases from V and 5 bases from J, with 12 bases in between. Germline assignment: CDR1 LGHDT and CDR2 YNNKEL (reference sequence). CDR3 length: 14 amino acids. CDR3 in amino acids: CASSHMLGLDTQYF. CDR3 nucleotide sequence: TGTGCCAGCAGCCATATGTTGGGCTTAGATACGCAGTATTTT.

The chain links TRBV4-3 to TRBJ2-7, with a tentative D call TRBD2 (6 bases). V was cut by 1 base and J by 3 bases, with 10 bases left in between. The CDR3 sequence is 14 residues long. CDR1 is LGHNA, CDR2 YSLEER, per germline. DNA for the CDR3: TGCGCCAGCAGCCAAGCTGTTAGCGGCTACGAGCAGTACTTC. Protein: CASSQAVSGYEQYF.